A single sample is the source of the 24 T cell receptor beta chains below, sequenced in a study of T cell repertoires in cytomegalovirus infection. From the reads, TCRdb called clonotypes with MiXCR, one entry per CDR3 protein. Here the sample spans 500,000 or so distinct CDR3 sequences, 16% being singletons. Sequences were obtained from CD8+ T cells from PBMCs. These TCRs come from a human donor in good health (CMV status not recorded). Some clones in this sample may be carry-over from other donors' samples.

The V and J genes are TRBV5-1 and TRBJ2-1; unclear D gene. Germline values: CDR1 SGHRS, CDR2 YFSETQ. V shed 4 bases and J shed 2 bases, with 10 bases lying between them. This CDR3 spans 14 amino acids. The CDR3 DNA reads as TGCGCCAGCAGCCCCTTAGGTCCCTACAATGAGCAGTTCTTC. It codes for CASSPLGPYNEQFF.

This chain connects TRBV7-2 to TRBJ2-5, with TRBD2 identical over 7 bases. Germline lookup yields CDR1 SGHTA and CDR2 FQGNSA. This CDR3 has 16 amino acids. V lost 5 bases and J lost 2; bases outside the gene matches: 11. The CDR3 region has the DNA TGTGCCAGCAGCCCGGGGGGAGATAGCGCTCAAGAGACCCAGTACTTC. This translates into CASSPGGDSAQETQYF.

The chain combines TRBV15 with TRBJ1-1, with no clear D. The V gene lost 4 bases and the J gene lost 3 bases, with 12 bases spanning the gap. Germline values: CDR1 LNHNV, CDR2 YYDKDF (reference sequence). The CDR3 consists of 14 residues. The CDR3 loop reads CATSTRARDTEAFF. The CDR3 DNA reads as TGTGCCACCAGCACGAGGGCCCGGGACACTGAAGCTTTCTTT.

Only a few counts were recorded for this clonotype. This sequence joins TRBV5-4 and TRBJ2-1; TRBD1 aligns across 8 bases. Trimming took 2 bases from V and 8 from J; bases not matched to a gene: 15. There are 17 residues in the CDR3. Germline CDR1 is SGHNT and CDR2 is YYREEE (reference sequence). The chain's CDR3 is CASSFPRTGPRRDEQFF. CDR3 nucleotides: TGTGCCAGCAGCTTTCCTAGGACAGGGCCTAGAAGGGATGAGCAGTTCTTC.

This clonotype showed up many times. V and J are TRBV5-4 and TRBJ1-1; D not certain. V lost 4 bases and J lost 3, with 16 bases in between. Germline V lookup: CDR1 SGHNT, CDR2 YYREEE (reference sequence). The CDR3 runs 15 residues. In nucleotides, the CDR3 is TGTGCCAGCAGCGTTTCTGAGGCGCCGTACACTGAAGCTTTCTTT. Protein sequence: CASSVSEAPYTEAFF. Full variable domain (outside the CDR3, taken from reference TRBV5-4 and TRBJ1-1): ETGVTQSPTHLIKTRGQQVTLRCSSQSGHNTVSWYQQALGQGPQFIFQYYREEENGRGNFPPRFSGLQFPNYSSELNVNALELDDSALYLCASSVSEAPYTEAFFGQGTRLTVV.

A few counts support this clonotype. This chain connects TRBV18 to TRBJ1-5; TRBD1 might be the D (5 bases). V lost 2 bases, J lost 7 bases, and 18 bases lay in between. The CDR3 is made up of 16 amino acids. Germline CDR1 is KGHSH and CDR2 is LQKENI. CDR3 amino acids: CASSPFNEGAKQPQHF. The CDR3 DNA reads TGTGCCAGCTCACCATTTAACGAAGGGGCAAAGCAGCCCCAGCATTTT. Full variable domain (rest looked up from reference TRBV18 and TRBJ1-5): NAGVMQNPRHLVRRRGQEARLRCSPMKGHSHVYWYRQLPEEGLKFMVYLQKENIIDESGMPKERFSAEFPKEGPSILRIQQVVRGDSAAYFCASSPFNEGAKQPQHFGDGTRLSIL.

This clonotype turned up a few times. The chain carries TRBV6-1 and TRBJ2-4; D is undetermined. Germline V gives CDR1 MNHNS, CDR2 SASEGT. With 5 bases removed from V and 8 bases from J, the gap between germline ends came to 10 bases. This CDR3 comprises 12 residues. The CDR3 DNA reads TGTGCCAGCAGTTATGGGGAAGACATTCAGTACTTC. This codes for CASSYGEDIQYF.

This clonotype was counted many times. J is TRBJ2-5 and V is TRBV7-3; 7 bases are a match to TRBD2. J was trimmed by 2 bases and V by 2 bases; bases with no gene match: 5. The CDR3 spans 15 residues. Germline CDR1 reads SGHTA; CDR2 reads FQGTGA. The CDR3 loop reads CASSLGTTQQETQYF. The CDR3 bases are TGTGCCAGCAGCTTAGGGACTACCCAACAAGAGACCCAGTACTTC.

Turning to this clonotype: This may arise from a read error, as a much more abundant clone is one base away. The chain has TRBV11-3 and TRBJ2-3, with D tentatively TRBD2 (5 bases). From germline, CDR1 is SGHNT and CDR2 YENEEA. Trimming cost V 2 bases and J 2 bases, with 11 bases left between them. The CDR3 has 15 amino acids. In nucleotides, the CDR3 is TGTGCCAGCAGCTTACTGAAGGAGGTCACAGATACGCAGTATTTT. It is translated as CASSLLKEVTDTQYF.

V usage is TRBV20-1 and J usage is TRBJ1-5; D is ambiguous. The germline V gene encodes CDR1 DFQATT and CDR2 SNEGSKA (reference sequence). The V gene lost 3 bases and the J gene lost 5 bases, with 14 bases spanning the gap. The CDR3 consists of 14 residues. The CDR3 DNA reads TGCAGTGCTAGGGAAAACGCGGGTTATCAGCCCCAGCATTTT. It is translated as CSARENAGYQPQHF.

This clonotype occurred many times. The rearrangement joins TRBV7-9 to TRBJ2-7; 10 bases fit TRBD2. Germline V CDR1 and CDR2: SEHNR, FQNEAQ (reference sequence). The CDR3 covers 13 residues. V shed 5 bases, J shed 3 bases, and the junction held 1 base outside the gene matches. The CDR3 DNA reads TGTGCCAGCAGCCCTAGCGGGGGCTACGAGCAGTACTTC. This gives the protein CASSPSGGYEQYF. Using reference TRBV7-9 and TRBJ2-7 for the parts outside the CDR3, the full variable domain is DTGVSQNPRHKITKRGQNVTFRCDPISEHNRLYWYRQTLGQGPEFLTYFQNEAQLEKSRLLSDRFSAERPKGSFSTLEIQRTEQGDSAMYLCASSPSGGYEQYFGPGTRLTVT.

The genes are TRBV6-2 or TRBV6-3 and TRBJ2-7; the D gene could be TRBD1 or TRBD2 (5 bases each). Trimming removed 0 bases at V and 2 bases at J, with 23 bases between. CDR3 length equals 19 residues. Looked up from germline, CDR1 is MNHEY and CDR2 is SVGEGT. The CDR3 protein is CASSYSLDTIPGGTYEQYF. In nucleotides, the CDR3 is TGTGCCAGCAGTTACTCGCTGGACACCATACCAGGAGGTACCTACGAGCAGTACTTC.

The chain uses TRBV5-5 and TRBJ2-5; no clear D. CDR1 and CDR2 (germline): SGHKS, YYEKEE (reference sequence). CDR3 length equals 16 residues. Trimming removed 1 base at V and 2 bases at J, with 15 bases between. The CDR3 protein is CASSLLLTTPQETQYF. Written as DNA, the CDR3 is TGTGCCAGCAGCTTGCTCTTGACGACCCCTCAAGAGACCCAGTACTTC.

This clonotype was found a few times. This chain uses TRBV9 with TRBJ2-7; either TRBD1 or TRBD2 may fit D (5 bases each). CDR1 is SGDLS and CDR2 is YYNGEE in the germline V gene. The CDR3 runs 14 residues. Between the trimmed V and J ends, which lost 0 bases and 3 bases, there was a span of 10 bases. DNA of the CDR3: TGTGCCAGCAGCGTAGGAGACAGCGGCTACGAGCAGTACTTC. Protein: CASSVGDSGYEQYF.

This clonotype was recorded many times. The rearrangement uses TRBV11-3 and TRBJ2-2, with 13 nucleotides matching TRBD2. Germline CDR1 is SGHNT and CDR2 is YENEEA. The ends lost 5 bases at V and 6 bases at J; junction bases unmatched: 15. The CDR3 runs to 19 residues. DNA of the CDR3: TGTGCCAGCAGCCACGGACTAGCGGGAGAGGTGGGGTTAGCCGGGGAGCTGTTTTTT. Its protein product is CASSHGLAGEVGLAGELFF. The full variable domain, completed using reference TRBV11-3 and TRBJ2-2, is EAGVVQSPRYKIIEKKQPVAFWCNPISGHNTLYWYLQNLGQGPELLIRYENEEAVDDSQLPKDRFSAERLKGVDSTLKIQPAELGDSAVYLCASSHGLAGEVGLAGELFFGEGSRLTVL.

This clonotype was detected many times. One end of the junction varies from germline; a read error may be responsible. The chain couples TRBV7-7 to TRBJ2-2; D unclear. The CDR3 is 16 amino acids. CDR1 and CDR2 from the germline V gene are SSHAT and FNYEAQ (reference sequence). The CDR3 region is CASSLGPLHWAGELFF. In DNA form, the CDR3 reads TGTGCTAGCAGCTTGGGCCCATTGCATTGGGCCGGGGAGCTGTTTTTT.

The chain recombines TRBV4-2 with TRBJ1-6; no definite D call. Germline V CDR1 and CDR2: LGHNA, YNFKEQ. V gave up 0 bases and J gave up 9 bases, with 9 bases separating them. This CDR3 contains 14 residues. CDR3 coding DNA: TGTGCCAGCAGCCAAGATCCATCGGGTTCACCCCTCCACTTT. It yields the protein CASSQDPSGSPLHF.

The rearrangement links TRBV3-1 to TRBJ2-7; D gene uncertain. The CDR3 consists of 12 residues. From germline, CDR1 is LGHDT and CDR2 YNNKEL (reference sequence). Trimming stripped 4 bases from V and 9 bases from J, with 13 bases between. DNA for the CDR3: TGTGCCAGCAGCCCCCGAGGACGTTGGCAGTACTTC. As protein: CASSPRGRWQYF.

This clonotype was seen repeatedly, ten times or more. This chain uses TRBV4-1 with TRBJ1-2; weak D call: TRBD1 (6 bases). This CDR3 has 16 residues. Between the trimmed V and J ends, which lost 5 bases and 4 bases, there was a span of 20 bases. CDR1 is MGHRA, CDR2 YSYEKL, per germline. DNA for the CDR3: TGCGCCAGCAGCTACCTGCCGGGGGGCGCTTTCTATGGCTACACCTTC. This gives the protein CASSYLPGGAFYGYTF.

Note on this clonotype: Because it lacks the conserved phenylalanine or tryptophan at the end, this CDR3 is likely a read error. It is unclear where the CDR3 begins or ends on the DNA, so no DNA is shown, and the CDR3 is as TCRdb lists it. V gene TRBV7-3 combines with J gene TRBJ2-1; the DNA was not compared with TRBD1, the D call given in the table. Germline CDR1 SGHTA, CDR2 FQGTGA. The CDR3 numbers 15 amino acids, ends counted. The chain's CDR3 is CASSLGGGLYNEQLL.

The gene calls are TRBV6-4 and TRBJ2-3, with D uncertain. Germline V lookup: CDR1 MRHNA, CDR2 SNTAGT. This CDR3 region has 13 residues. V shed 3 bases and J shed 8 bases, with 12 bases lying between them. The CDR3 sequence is CASSDGYSGTQYF. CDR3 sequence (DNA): TGTGCCAGCAGTGATGGATACTCGGGTACGCAGTATTTT.

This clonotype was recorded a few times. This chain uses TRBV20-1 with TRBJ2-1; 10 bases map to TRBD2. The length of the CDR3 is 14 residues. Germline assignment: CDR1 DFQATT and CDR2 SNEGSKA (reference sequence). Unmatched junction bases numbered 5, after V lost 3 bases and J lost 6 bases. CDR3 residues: CSASGLAGVNEQFF. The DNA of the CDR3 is TGCAGTGCTAGTGGGCTAGCGGGAGTCAATGAGCAGTTCTTC.

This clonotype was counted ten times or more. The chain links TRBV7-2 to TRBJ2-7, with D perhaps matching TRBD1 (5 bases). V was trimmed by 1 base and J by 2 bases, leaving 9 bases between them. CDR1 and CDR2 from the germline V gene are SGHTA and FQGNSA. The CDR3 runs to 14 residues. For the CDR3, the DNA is TGTGCCAGCAGCTTAGTTCCAGGGCCCTACGAGCAGTACTTC. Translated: CASSLVPGPYEQYF.

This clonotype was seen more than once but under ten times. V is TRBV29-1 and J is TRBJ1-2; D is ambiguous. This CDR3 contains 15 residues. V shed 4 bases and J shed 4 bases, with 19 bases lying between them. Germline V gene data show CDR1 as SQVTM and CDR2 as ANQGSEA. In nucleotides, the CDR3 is TGCAGCGTTGCCCTCGAAAGCTCCTCAATCTATGGCTACACCTTC. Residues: CSVALESSSIYGYTF.